Below are 13 T cell receptor beta chains sequenced from a single sample in a study of beta chain features in type 1 diabetes. Study-level points and caveats: A moderate, significant TCRB CDR3 shortening appeared in type 1 diabetes across four CD4+ subsets.

The sequenced template was cDNA made from the entire isolated RNA. The protocol was immunoSEQ multiplex PCR, while the TCRdb copy is restricted to in-frame clones and leaves out a portion. This table holds roughly 220,000 clones, around 15% found once. These receptors are not linked to any known antigen. Sequenced input: naive CD4+ T cells from blood. These receptors were taken from a man aged 25 to 40 with type 1 diabetes.

This clone has more than one count but fewer than ten. This chain connects TRBV7-2 to TRBJ2-3; 9 bases are shared with TRBD2. CDR1 and CDR2 from the germline V gene are SGHTA and FQGNSA. The CDR3 is made up of 15 amino acids. Trimming removed 6 bases from V and 4 bases from J; junction bases left unmatched: 8. CDR3 region: CASSQALAGADTQYF. In nucleotides, the CDR3 is TGTGCCAGCAGTCAGGCATTAGCGGGAGCAGATACGCAGTATTTT.

J is TRBJ1-5 and V is TRBV29-1; D ambiguous. The CDR3 has 13 residues. V was pared by 4 bases and J by 1 base, with 8 bases between. CDR1 and CDR2 (germline): SQVTM, ANQGSEA. For the CDR3, the DNA is TGCAGCGTTGGAGAGGCAAGCAATCAGCCCCAGCATTTT. This encodes CSVGEASNQPQHF.

This chain links TRBV7-9 with TRBJ2-7; 7 nucleotides align to TRBD1. V lost 4 bases, J lost 3 bases, and 6 bases stayed unmatched. The CDR3 consists of 14 residues. Germline CDR1 SEHNR, CDR2 FQNEAQ (reference sequence). CDR3: CASSYRGSGYEQYF. The CDR3 coding sequence is TGTGCCAGCAGCTACAGGGGAAGCGGCTACGAGCAGTACTTC.

In this sample, this clone turned up a few times. The chain links TRBV10-3 to TRBJ1-2; D gene ambiguous. CDR1 is ENHRY and CDR2 is SYGVKD in the germline V gene. This CDR3 contains 13 residues. V gave up 0 bases and J gave up 6 bases, with 8 bases separating them. The CDR3 DNA follows: TGTGCCATCAGTGAGTCTCTGGATGATGGCTACACCTTC. It yields the protein CAISESLDDGYTF.

This chain uses TRBV28 with TRBJ2-3, with 8 bases fitting TRBD2. The CDR3 contains 15 residues. The V and J ends lost 7 bases and 1 base, in that order; junction bases with no gene match: 7. From germline, CDR1 is MDHEN and CDR2 SYDVKM. The CDR3, as DNA: TGTGCCAGCAACACGGGGGGGCAGGGCACAGATACGCAGTATTTT. This gives the protein CASNTGGQGTDTQYF.

The genes are TRBV30 and TRBJ1-5; 7 nucleotides align to TRBD1. The CDR3 covers 14 residues. Germline V gene sequence: CDR1 GTSNPN, CDR2 SVGIG (reference sequence). V lost 3 bases to trimming and J lost 7 bases; unmatched junction nucleotides: 9. This chain's CDR3 is CAWSGYTGEQPQHF. In DNA, the CDR3 is TGTGCCTGGAGCGGATACACAGGGGAACAGCCCCAGCATTTT.

The J gene is TRBJ2-7, the V gene TRBV5-1; 10 bases line up with TRBD2. Per germline, CDR1 SGHRS and CDR2 YFSETQ. The CDR3 extends over 15 amino acids. With 4 bases clipped from V and 1 base from J, the junction kept 5 bases outside the gene matches. This chain's CDR3 is CASSHGLADSYEQYF. In DNA, the CDR3 is TGCGCCAGCAGCCACGGACTAGCGGATTCCTACGAGCAGTACTTC.

This clone turned up a few times. This chain joins TRBV30 and TRBJ2-1; D ambiguous. Trimming took 3 bases from V and 9 from J, leaving 12 bases between them. In germline, CDR1 is GTSNPN, CDR2 SVGIG (reference sequence). The CDR3 runs 12 residues. The CDR3 DNA follows: TGTGCCTGGAGATCCCTAGGCGGTGAGCAGTTCTTC. Translation gives CAWRSLGGEQFF.

V usage is TRBV9 and J usage is TRBJ1-4, with D tentatively TRBD1 (6 bases). The V end lost 0 bases, the J end lost 7 bases, and 16 bases lay between the germline ends. Germline CDR1 and CDR2: SGDLS and YYNGEE. This CDR3 has 16 amino acids. CDR3 in DNA: TGTGCCAGCAGCGTAGCCCCGACAGGAGAAGTTGAAAAACTGTTTTTT. Protein product: CASSVAPTGEVEKLFF.

The V call is TRBV23-1, the J call TRBJ1-1; no reliable D call. TRBV23-1 is sorted into the ORF group, with uncertain function. The CDR3 is 13 residues long. Trimming removed 7 bases at V and 6 bases at J, with 15 bases between. This CDR3 is CASTLPRTPEAFF. For the CDR3, the DNA is TGCGCCAGCACTCTGCCGCGGACGCCTGAAGCTTTCTTT.

In its sample, this clone was seen a few times. The chain couples TRBV20-1 to TRBJ2-1; no clear D gene. Germline CDR1 is DFQATT and CDR2 is SNEGSKA (reference sequence). The CDR3 extends over 10 amino acids. CDR3 protein: CAAMGNEQFF. CDR3 coding DNA: TGCGCAGCAATGGGGAATGAGCAGTTCTTC.

This clone occurred a few times. This chain links TRBV1 with TRBJ2-1; TRBD2, as called in the table, went unchecked against the DNA. TRBV1 is recorded as a pseudogene. The CDR3 runs to 18 residues. The CDR3, as DNA: TGCACCAGCAGCCAGGAGGTGTGGGGGACTAGCGAATACAATGAGCAGTTCTTC. It specifies CTSSQEVWGTSEYNEQFF.

The chain joins TRBV27 to TRBJ2-4; TRBD2 matches 11 bases. CDR3 length equals 17 residues. The V gene end was trimmed by 3 bases and the J gene end by 0 bases; junction bases not matched to a gene: 4. The germline gives CDR1 MNHEY, CDR2 SMNVEV (reference sequence). The CDR3 nucleotides are TGTGCCAGCAGTTTGACTAGCGGGATTCTAGCCAAAAACATTCAGTACTTC. It is translated as CASSLTSGILAKNIQYF.